This entry lists 28 T cell receptor beta chains sequenced from one sample in a study of T cells in Graves' hyperthyroidism and ophthalmopathy. Amplification of TCR beta CDR3 regions used RNA as the template. When the TCR CDR3 underwent first-round RT-PCR, the HTBI primer set was used. From the multiplex PCR reads, TCRdb called clonotypes with MiXCR, one entry per CDR3 protein. The sample contains nearly 750,000 distinct CDR3 sequences, 35% of which appear only once. Specimen: blood. The receptors derive from a woman in her 40s with Graves' hyperthyroidism.

The chain couples TRBV7-9 to TRBJ2-3; 12 bases are shared with TRBD2. Germline CDR1 and CDR2: SEHNR and FQNEAQ (reference sequence). Losses at the gene ends were 3 bases for V and 5 bases for J; bases not matched to a gene: 12. The CDR3 runs 18 residues. The CDR3 spells CASSFPPRLAGAVDTQYF. CDR3 nucleotide sequence: TGTGCCAGCAGCTTTCCTCCCAGACTAGCGGGAGCGGTAGATACGCAGTATTTT.

Worth noting for this clonotype: This may be a read error, as it is one base from a much larger clone. The chain recombines TRBV7-2 with TRBJ2-7; no clear D. This CDR3 contains 14 residues. CDR1 and CDR2 (germline): SGHTA, FQGNSA. Between the trimmed V and J ends, which lost 2 bases and 3 bases, there was a span of 11 bases. In DNA, the CDR3 is TGTGCCAGCAGCTTACAGGTCGGGTTCTACGAGCAGTACTTC. The encoded protein is CASSLQVGFYEQYF.

The chain links TRBV6-2 or TRBV6-3 to TRBJ1-5; no firm D call. Germline assignment: CDR1 MNHEY and CDR2 SVGEGT. The CDR3 length is 17 residues. V was pared by 2 bases and J by 6 bases, with 20 bases between. CDR3 in DNA: TGTGCCAGCAGTTACGGTGGGTATTCCTCGGGGTTTCAGCCCCAGCATTTT. Amino acid sequence: CASSYGGYSSGFQPQHF.

This clonotype was observed many times. The CDR3 reads CASSLAQDYGYTF. The CDR3 bases are TGTGCCAGCAGCTTAGCGCAGGACTATGGCTACACCTTC. The chain employs TRBV7-9 and TRBJ1-2; D is unclear. This CDR3 has 13 amino acids. Germline V gene sequence: CDR1 SEHNR, CDR2 FQNEAQ (reference sequence). V lost 0 bases and J 3 bases, leaving 5 bases between the germline ends.

V and J are TRBV12-3 or TRBV12-4 and TRBJ2-7; maybe TRBD1 (5 bases). CDR3 length equals 14 residues. Trimming took off 2 bases at V and 3 bases at J, with 11 bases between the two ends. CDR3 DNA: TGTGCCAGCAGTTTATCTCCAGGGCGCTACGAGCAGTACTTC. Its protein is CASSLSPGRYEQYF.

The chain has TRBV20-1 and TRBJ2-7; D is possibly TRBD2 (5 bases). This CDR3 has 12 amino acids. Trimming pared 2 bases from V and 1 base from J, leaving 6 bases between. From germline, CDR1 is DFQATT and CDR2 SNEGSKA (reference sequence). The CDR3 spells CSARRTSYEQYF. CDR3 coding DNA: TGCAGTGCTAGAAGGACTTCCTACGAGCAGTACTTC.

This clonotype was seen at least ten times. The chain carries TRBV4-3 and TRBJ2-7, with 8 bases lining up with TRBD1. The CDR3 length is 14 residues. V lost 4 bases, J lost 6 bases, and 8 bases stayed unmatched. The germline CDR1 and CDR2 sequences are LGHNA and YSLEER. In DNA, the CDR3 is TGCGCCAGCAGCCTAGACAGGGGACGAGGCGAGCAGTACTTC. Translated, it gives CASSLDRGRGEQYF.

The V and J genes are TRBV7-2 and TRBJ1-1; D is unresolved. This CDR3 has 14 amino acids. The germline V gene encodes CDR1 SGHTA and CDR2 FQGNSA. The germline V and J ends were trimmed by 5 bases and 1 base, with 11 bases remaining between them. The CDR3 region is CASSAGRANTEAFF. CDR3 coding DNA: TGTGCCAGCAGCGCGGGTCGGGCGAACACTGAAGCTTTCTTT.

The rearrangement uses TRBV20-1 and TRBJ2-2, with a possible D match to TRBD1 (6 bases). There are 13 residues in the CDR3. The V end was cut by 6 bases, the J end by 7 bases, with 15 bases between. Looked up from germline, CDR1 is DFQATT and CDR2 is SNEGSKA (reference sequence). CDR3 coding DNA: TGCAGTGCCCCGGGACAACCGGGCGGGGAGCTGTTTTTT. It codes for CSAPGQPGGELFF.

The chain has TRBV27 and TRBJ1-1; D remains unclear. Germline V CDR1 and CDR2: MNHEY, SMNVEV (reference sequence). The length of the CDR3 is 13 residues. V lost 9 bases to trimming and J lost 0 bases, with 11 bases between them. CDR3 nucleotide sequence: TGTGCCAGTATGACCGATTTGAACACTGAAGCTTTCTTT. Its translation: CASMTDLNTEAFF.

This clonotype was detected a few times. This rearrangement joins TRBV12-3 or TRBV12-4 to TRBJ2-5; 9 positions agree with TRBD2. J lost 3 bases, V lost 8 bases, and 7 bases had no gene match. The CDR3 runs 14 residues. The CDR3 loop is CASLTSGVKETQYF. CDR3 in DNA: TGTGCCAGCTTGACTAGCGGAGTAAAAGAGACCCAGTACTTC.

This clonotype was counted only a few times. The chain has TRBV9 and TRBJ2-5, with TRBD1 as a possible D gene (5 bases). Germline CDR1 SGDLS, CDR2 YYNGEE. This CDR3 has 15 residues. The V and J ends lost 0 bases and 3 bases respectively, with 12 bases between them. This CDR3 reads CASSVGGAGKETQYF. As DNA, the CDR3 is TGTGCCAGCAGCGTAGGTGGTGCAGGGAAAGAGACCCAGTACTTC.

Notes on this clonotype: A read error is possible here, since a much larger clone lies one base away. The chain employs TRBV4-2 and TRBJ2-7; no firm D call. Germline CDR1 and CDR2: LGHNA and YNFKEQ. V was clipped by 5 bases and J by 8 bases, with 13 bases between them. The CDR3 contains 12 residues. CDR3 nucleotide sequence: TGTGCCAGCAGCTTTCTAGAATACAAGCAGTACTTC. Protein: CASSFLEYKQYF.

This clonotype occurred many times. V is TRBV20-1 and J is TRBJ2-7, with 8 bases fitting TRBD1. Unmatched junction bases numbered 7, after V lost 6 bases and J lost 3 bases. CDR1 is DFQATT and CDR2 is SNEGSKA in the germline V gene (reference sequence). This CDR3 is built from 13 residues. The CDR3: CSARTGTGYEQYF. CDR3 DNA sequence: TGCAGTGCGAGGACAGGGACGGGCTACGAGCAGTACTTC.

This clonotype was detected ten times or more. The chain is built from TRBV7-9 and TRBJ2-5, with 9 bases lining up with TRBD2. The germline gives CDR1 SEHNR, CDR2 FQNEAQ (reference sequence). V shed 2 bases, J shed 1 base, and the junction held 2 bases outside the gene matches. This CDR3 spans 15 amino acids. DNA for the CDR3: TGTGCCAGCAGCTTACTAGCGGGACGCCAAGAGACCCAGTACTTC. Its protein is CASSLLAGRQETQYF.

As regards this clonotype: Germline is not matched at one junction end, which may reflect a read error. The chain is built from TRBV11-2 and TRBJ1-4; 7 nucleotides agree with TRBD1. The CDR3 runs to 15 residues. Germline V gives CDR1 SGHAT, CDR2 FQNNGV. Here the CDR3 DNA reads TGTGCCAGCAGCGAGGGGGCCTCAACTAATGAAAAGCTGTTTTTT. The encoded protein is CASSEGASTNEKLFF.

This clonotype came up many times. The chain is built from TRBV7-9 and TRBJ2-7, with D possibly being TRBD1 (5 bases). Germline loops: CDR1 SEHNR, CDR2 FQNEAQ (reference sequence). The CDR3 has 13 amino acids. V was clipped by 3 bases and J by 5 bases, with 11 bases between them. The CDR3: CASSFVGVHEQYF. The CDR3 DNA reads TGTGCCAGCAGCTTCGTAGGGGTCCACGAGCAGTACTTC.

The rearrangement uses TRBV7-2 and TRBJ2-7; D possibly matches TRBD1 or TRBD2 (6 bases each). The V gene's germline CDR1 is SGHTA and CDR2 FQGNSA. Trimming pared 4 bases from V and 4 bases from J, leaving 29 bases between. The CDR3 spans 19 residues. The CDR3: CASSSVRGRGLEIRYEQYF. The CDR3 nucleotides are TGTGCCAGCAGCTCGGTTCGGGGGCGAGGACTCGAGATACGGTACGAGCAGTACTTC.

At least ten counts were recorded for this clonotype. The chain joins TRBV10-3 to TRBJ2-7; D remains ambiguous. Germline lookup yields CDR1 ENHRY and CDR2 SYGVKD. Trimming shortened V by 0 bases and J by 5 bases, and 8 bases separated the two germline ends. The CDR3 sequence is 13 residues long. CDR3 sequence: CAISESNGDEQYF. The CDR3 nucleotides are TGTGCCATCAGTGAGTCGAATGGAGACGAGCAGTACTTC.

In the case of this clonotype: A much larger clone lies a single base off, so this may be a read error. Given the absence of the conserved phenylalanine or tryptophan at the CDR3 end, a read error is likely. The gene calls are TRBV11-2 and TRBJ2-7, with 8 bases that match TRBD2. The CDR3 spans 16 residues. Germline-derived CDR1 and CDR2 are SGHAT and FQNNGV. J lost 7 bases, V lost 5 bases, and 16 bases had no gene match. The CDR3 DNA reads as TGTGCCAGCAGCCCTACAAGGGGACTAGGGGAGCGGGAGCAGTACCTC. Protein product: CASSPTRGLGEREQYL.

This chain joins TRBV7-2 and TRBJ2-7; TRBD1 matches 7 bases. Trimming at V came to 3 bases and at J to 7 bases, leaving 6 bases not matched to a gene. There are 13 residues in the CDR3. The germline V gene has CDR1 SGHTA and CDR2 FQGNSA. The CDR3 region has the DNA TGTGCCAGCAGCTTCCGGGACAGCAATGAGCAGTACTTC. Translation: CASSFRDSNEQYF.

There are many counts of this clonotype. This chain links TRBV13 with TRBJ2-5; possibly TRBD1 for D (6 bases). The ends were cut back, 4 bases at V and 10 bases at J, with 16 bases in the middle. Germline lookup yields CDR1 PRHDT and CDR2 FYEKMQ (reference sequence). The CDR3 is 13 residues long. The CDR3 loop reads CASSSRNREGQYF. The CDR3 DNA reads TGTGCCAGCAGCTCCCGAAACAGGGAAGGCCAGTACTTC.

The sample holds many counts of this clonotype. Germline and junction disagree at one end, which may indicate a read error. The genes are TRBV7-9 and TRBJ2-7; tentatively, D is TRBD1 or TRBD2 (5 bases each). This CDR3 has 14 amino acids. The germline gives CDR1 SEHNR, CDR2 FQNEAQ (reference sequence). The CDR3 reads CASSPSSARGEQNF. Here the CDR3 DNA reads TGTGCCAGCAGCCCGAGTTCGGCGAGGGGTGAGCAGAACTTC.

Concerning this clonotype itself: This may be a read error, as it is one base from a much larger clone. The chain employs TRBV20-1 and TRBJ2-5; tentatively, D is TRBD1 (6 bases). Per the germline V gene, CDR1 is DFQATT and CDR2 is SNEGSKA (reference sequence). The CDR3 consists of 14 residues. CDR3 bases: TGCGGTGCTTTACAGGGAGTCGTCCAAGAGACCCAGTACTTC. Its protein product is CGALQGVVQETQYF.

The table lists this clonotype with many counts. This chain's CDR3 is CASNRQGLEPQHF. CDR3 DNA sequence: TGTGCCAGCAACAGACAGGGTTTAGAGCCCCAGCATTTT. The chain carries TRBV2 and TRBJ1-5; 7 bases line up with TRBD1. This CDR3 contains 13 residues. V lost 7 bases to trimming and J lost 8 bases; unmatched junction nucleotides: 8. Germline V lookup: CDR1 SNHLY, CDR2 FYNNEI.

V and J are TRBV9 and TRBJ2-7, with a possible D match to TRBD1 (6 bases). The CDR3 is 14 residues long. The V gene's germline CDR1 is SGDLS and CDR2 YYNGEE. V dropped 3 bases and J dropped 5 bases, with 15 bases sitting between them. CDR3 DNA sequence: TGTGCCAGCAGCGCCGCTCAGGGGATGGACGAGCAGTACTTC. Its translation: CASSAAQGMDEQYF.

The chain couples TRBV29-1 to TRBJ2-1, with TRBD2 matching over 10 bases. The CDR3 is 14 residues long. Germline lookup yields CDR1 SQVTM and CDR2 ANQGSEA. With V trimmed by 5 bases and J by 8 bases, 9 bases remained unmatched. The CDR3 is CSVRIAGGWDEQFF. The CDR3 DNA is TGCAGCGTTCGTATAGCGGGAGGTTGGGATGAGCAGTTCTTC.

The V gene is TRBV10-2, the J gene TRBJ1-1; 10 bases map to TRBD1. The CDR3 has 14 amino acids. Germline V gene sequence: CDR1 WSHSY, CDR2 SAAADI. The V segment lost 6 bases and the J segment 5 bases; nucleotides outside the gene matches: 6. For the CDR3, the DNA is TGCGCCAGCAGCATCGGGACAGGGGAAACTGAAGCTTTCTTT. Protein sequence: CASSIGTGETEAFF.